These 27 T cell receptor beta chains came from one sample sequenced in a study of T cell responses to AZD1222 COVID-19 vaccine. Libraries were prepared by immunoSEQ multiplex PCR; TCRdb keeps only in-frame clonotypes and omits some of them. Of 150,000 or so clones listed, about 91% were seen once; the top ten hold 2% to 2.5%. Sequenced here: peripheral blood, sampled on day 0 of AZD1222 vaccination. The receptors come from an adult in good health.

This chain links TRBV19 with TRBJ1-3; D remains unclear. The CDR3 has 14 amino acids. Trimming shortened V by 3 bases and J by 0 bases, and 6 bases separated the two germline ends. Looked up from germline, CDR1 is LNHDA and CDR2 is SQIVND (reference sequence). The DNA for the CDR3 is TGTGCCAGTAGTATTGACGTCTCTGGAAACACCATATATTTT. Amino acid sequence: CASSIDVSGNTIYF.

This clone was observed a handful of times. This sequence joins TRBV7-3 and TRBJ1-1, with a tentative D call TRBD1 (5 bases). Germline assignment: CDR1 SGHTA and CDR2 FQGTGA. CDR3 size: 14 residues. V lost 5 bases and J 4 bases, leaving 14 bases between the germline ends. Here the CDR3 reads CASSVSAGTTEAFF. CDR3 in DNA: TGTGCCAGCAGCGTATCCGCAGGGACCACTGAAGCTTTCTTT.

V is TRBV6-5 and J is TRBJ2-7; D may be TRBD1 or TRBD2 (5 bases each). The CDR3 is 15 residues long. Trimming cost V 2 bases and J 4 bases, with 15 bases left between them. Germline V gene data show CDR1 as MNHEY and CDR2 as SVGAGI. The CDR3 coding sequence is TGTGCCAGCAGTTACGGACGGGGCCCTCCATACGAGCAGTACTTC. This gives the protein CASSYGRGPPYEQYF.

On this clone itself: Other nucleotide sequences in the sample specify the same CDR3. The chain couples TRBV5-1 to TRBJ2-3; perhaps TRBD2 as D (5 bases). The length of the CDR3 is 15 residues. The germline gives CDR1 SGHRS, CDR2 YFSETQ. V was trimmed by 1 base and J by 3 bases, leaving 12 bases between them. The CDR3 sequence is CASSLRGMGTDTQYF. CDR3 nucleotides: TGCGCCAGCAGCTTGAGAGGGATGGGGACAGATACGCAGTATTTT.

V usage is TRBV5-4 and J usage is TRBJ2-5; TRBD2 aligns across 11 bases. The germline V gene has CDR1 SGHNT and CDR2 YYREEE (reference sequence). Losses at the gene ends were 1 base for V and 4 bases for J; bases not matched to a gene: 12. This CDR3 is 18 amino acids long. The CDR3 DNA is TGTGCCAGCAGCTTGTTGGGGGGGACTAGCGGAACCTTAGAGACCCAGTACTTC. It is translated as CASSLLGGTSGTLETQYF.

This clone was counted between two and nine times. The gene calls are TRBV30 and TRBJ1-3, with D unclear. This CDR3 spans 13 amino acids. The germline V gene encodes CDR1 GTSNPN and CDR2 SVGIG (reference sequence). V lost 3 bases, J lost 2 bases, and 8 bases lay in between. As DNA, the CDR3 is TGTGCCTGGAGCGCCACAACTGGAAACACCATATATTTT. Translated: CAWSATTGNTIYF.

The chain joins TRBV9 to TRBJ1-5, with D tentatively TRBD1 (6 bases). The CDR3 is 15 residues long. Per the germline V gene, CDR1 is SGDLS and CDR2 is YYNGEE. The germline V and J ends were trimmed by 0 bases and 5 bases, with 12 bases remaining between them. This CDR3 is CASSVGSRGDQPQHF. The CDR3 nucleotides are TGTGCCAGCAGCGTAGGGTCCAGGGGAGATCAGCCCCAGCATTTT.

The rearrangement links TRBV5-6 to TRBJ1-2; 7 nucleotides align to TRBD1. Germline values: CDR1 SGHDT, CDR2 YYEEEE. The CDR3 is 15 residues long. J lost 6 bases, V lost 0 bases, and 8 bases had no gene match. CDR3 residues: CASSLEGGEIHGYTF. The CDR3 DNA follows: TGTGCCAGCAGCTTGGAAGGGGGCGAGATACATGGCTACACCTTC.

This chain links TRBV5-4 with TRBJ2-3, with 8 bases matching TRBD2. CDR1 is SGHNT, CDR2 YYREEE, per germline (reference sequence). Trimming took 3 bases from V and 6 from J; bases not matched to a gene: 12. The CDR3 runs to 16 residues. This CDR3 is CASSSQSSGRWDTQYF. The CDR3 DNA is TGTGCCAGCAGCTCGCAATCAAGCGGGAGATGGGATACGCAGTATTTT.

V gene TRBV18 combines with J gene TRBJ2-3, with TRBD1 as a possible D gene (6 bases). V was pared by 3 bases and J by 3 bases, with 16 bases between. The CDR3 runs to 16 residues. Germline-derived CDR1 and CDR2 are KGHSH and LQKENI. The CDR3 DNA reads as TGTGCCAGCTCACCTTACAGGGTTTCTAGTACAGATACGCAGTATTTT. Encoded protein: CASSPYRVSSTDTQYF.

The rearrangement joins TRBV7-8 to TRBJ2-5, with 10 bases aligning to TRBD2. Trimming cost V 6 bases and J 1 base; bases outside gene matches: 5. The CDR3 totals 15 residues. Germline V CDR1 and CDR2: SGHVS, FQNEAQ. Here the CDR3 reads CASSLIAGGQETQYF. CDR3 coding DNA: TGTGCCAGCAGTTTAATAGCGGGAGGCCAAGAGACCCAGTACTTC.

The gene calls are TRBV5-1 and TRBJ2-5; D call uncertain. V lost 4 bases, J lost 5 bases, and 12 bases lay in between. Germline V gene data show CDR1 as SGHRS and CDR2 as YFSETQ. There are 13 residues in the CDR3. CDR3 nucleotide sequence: TGCGCCAGCAGCCTTAGCCCCATGGAGACCCAGTACTTC. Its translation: CASSLSPMETQYF.

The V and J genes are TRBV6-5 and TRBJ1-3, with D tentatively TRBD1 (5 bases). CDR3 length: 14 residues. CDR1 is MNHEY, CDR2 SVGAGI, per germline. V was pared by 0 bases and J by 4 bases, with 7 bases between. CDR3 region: CASSYSGEGNTIYF. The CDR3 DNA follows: TGTGCCAGCAGTTACTCGGGGGAGGGAAACACCATATATTTT.

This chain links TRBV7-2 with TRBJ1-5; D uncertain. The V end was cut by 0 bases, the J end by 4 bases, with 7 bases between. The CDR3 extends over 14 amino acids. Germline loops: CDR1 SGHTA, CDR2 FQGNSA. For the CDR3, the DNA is TGTGCCAGCAGCTTAGCGGCTGGGAATCAGCCCCAGCATTTT. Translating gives CASSLAAGNQPQHF.

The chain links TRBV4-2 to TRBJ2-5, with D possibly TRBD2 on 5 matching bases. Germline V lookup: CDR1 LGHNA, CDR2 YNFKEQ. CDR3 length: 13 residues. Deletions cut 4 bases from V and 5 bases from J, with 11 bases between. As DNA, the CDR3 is TGTGCCAGCAGCCCGGGAAATCGTGAGACCCAGTACTTC. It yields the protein CASSPGNRETQYF.

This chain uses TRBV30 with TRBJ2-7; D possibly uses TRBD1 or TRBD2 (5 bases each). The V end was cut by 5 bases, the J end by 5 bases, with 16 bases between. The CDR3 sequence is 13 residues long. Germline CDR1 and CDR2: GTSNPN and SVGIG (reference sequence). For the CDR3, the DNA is TGTGCCTGGGACCGGGACCCGGGCAACGAGCAGTACTTC. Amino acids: CAWDRDPGNEQYF.

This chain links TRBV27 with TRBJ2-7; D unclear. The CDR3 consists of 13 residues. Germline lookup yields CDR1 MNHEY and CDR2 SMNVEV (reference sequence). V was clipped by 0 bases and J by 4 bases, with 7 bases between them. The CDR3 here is CASSLSWQYEQYF. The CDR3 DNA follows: TGTGCCAGCAGTTTATCGTGGCAGTACGAGCAGTACTTC.

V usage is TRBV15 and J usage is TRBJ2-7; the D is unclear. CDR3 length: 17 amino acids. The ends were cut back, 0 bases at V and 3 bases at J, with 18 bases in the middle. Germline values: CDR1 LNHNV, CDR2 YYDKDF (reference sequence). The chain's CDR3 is CATSRDASGRSFYEQYF. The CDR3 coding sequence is TGTGCCACCAGCAGAGACGCCTCGGGCAGGTCCTTCTACGAGCAGTACTTC.

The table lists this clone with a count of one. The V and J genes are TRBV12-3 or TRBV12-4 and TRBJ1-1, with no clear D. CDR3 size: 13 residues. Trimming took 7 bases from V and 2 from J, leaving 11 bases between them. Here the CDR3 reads CASTPGSNTEAFF. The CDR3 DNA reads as TGTGCCAGCACTCCGGGGAGCAACACTGAAGCTTTCTTT.

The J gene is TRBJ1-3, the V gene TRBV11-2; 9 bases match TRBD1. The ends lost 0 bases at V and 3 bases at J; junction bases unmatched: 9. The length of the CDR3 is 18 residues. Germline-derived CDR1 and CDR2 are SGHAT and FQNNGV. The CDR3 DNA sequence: TGTGCCAGCAGCTTAGATCCCCCGGGACAGGGCCTTGGAAACACCATATATTTT. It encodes CASSLDPPGQGLGNTIYF.

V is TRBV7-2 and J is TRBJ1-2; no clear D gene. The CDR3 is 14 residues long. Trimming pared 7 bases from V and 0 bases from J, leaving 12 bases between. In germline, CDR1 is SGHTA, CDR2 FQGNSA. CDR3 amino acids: CASTIHQANYGYTF. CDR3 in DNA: TGTGCCAGCACCATCCACCAGGCTAACTATGGCTACACCTTC.

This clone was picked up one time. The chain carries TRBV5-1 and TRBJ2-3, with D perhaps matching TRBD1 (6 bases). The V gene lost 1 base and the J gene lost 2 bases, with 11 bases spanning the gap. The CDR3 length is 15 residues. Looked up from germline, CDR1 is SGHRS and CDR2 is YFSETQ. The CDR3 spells CASSLRGTVTDTQYF. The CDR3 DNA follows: TGCGCCAGCAGCTTGAGGGGGACGGTCACAGATACGCAGTATTTT.

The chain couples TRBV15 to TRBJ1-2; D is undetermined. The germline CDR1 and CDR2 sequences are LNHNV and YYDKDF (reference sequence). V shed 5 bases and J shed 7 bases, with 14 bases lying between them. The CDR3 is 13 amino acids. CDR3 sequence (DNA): TGTGCCACCAGCGCCGATACCCCCTCTGGCTACACCTTC. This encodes CATSADTPSGYTF.

The CDR3 region is CASSARQGSGNTIYF. CDR3 DNA sequence: TGTGCCAGCAGCGCCCGACAGGGCTCTGGAAACACCATATATTTT. The V call is TRBV7-2, the J call TRBJ1-3, with 7 bases identical to TRBD1. The CDR3 loop spans 15 amino acids. V gave up 5 bases and J gave up 0 bases; unmatched junction bases: 4. Germline V gene data show CDR1 as SGHTA and CDR2 as FQGNSA.

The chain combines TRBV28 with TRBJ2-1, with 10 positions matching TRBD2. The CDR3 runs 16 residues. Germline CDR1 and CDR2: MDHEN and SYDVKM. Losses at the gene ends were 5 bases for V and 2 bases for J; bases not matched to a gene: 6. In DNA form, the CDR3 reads TGTGCCAGCAGTCCCGGACTAGCGGCCCCCTACAATGAGCAGTTCTTC. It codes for CASSPGLAAPYNEQFF.

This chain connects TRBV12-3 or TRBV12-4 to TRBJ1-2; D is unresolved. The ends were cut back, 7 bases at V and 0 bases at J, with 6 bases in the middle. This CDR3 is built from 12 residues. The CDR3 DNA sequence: TGTGCCAGCACCCGGGCTAACTATGGCTACACCTTC. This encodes CASTRANYGYTF.

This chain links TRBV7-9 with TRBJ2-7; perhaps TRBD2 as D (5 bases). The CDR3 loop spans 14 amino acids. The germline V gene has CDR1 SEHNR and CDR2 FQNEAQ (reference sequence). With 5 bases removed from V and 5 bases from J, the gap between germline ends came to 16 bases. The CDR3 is CASSQPRSGNEQYF. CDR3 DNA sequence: TGTGCCAGCAGCCAACCCCGTTCGGGAAACGAGCAGTACTTC.